This entry describes one T cell receptor beta chain. This record belongs to a study of blood T cell repertoires in COVID-19. Some clones are missing from TCRdb's copy, which holds only in-frame ones; the method was immunoSEQ multiplex PCR. The sample includes about 240,000 clones, 80% to 90% seen only once; the top ten take about 4%. Participant-reported clinical history was the basis for cohort assignment. For recovered donors of Cohort 3, there were two negative PCRs, clearance, or symptom resolution. J was trimmed by 2 bases and V by 7 bases; bases with no gene match: 12. Germline-derived CDR1 and CDR2 are SGHDT and YYEEEE. The length of the CDR3 is 17 residues.

Sequences were obtained from PBMCs or T cells enriched from blood (not recorded which). The chain has TRBV5-6 and TRBJ2-3, with 11 bases identical to TRBD1. The receptor was derived from a woman aged 25 to 39 who had recovered from COVID-19. The CDR3 DNA sequence: TGTGCCAGCTTCTCGGAGGGGACAGGGGGAAACACAGATACGCAGTATTTT. Translating it yields CASFSEGTGGNTDTQYF.